One T cell receptor (beta chain) is described in this entry. Measured with immunoSEQ multiplex PCR; TCRdb has only the in-frame clones, and not every one. The sample has over 250,000 clones; roughly 88% are singletons. This entry belongs to a study of blood T cell repertoires in COVID-19. The CDR3 length is 12 residues. Germline V gene lookup returns CDR1 SGHDN and CDR2 FVKESK. Trimming stripped 4 bases from V and 2 bases from J, with 5 bases between. Input material: PBMCs or T cells enriched from blood (not recorded which). This TCR was sampled from a woman in her 30s who had recovered from COVID-19. The rearrangement links TRBV14 to TRBJ2-5; the D is unclear. The CDR3 is CASSPRQETQYF. The CDR3 DNA follows: TGTGCCAGCAGCCCTAGGCAAGAGACCCAGTACTTC.